This T cell receptor (beta chain) emerged from a study of OX40 agonist ivuxolimab in advanced cancers. Study as a whole: Ivuxolimab, an antibody acting as an agonist of OX40 (CD134), was used to treat patients.

Findings of the study overall: Relative to CD4+ cells, CD8+ T cells on average had more expanded clones.

Libraries were prepared by immunoSEQ multiplex PCR; TCRdb keeps only in-frame clonotypes and omits some of them. The sample carries 10,000 to 13,000 clones, around three quarters recorded once. Turning to this clone: What it binds is not known.

The material was CD4+ or CD8+ T cells sorted from blood, obtained in a trial of the OX40 agonist ivuxolimab. The TCR was taken from an adult with an advanced solid tumor such as melanoma, head and neck, liver or kidney cancer.

The CDR3 bases are TGTGCCAGCAGTTACCAGGGGGCGATCGACGAGCAGTACTTC. The encoded protein is CASSYQGAIDEQYF. The chain uses TRBV6-9 and TRBJ2-7; 8 nucleotides match TRBD1. CDR3 length equals 14 residues. V lost 3 bases to trimming and J lost 5 bases; unmatched junction nucleotides: 6. In germline, CDR1 is MNHGY, CDR2 SVAAGI.